These 24 T cell receptor beta chains originate from one sample sequenced in a study of cytomegalovirus exposure and HLA in healthy donors. PCR used 60 Vbeta primers and 13 Jbeta primers. Method: immunoSEQ multiplex PCR; TCRdb's copy keeps in-frame clones and lacks some. The repertoire holds a few hundred thousand clones, with about four fifths as singletons. Sequenced material: PBMCs. The receptors derive from a girl aged 2-9 years in good health and CMV-seronegative.

This chain connects TRBV27 to TRBJ2-1; TRBD2 agrees at 11 bases. Germline CDR1 is MNHEY and CDR2 is SMNVEV (reference sequence). This CDR3 spans 15 amino acids. J gave up 6 bases and V 4 bases, and 5 bases lay outside the gene matches. CDR3 nucleotides: TGTGCCAGCAGTTCCTCCGGGACTAGCGGCAATGAGCAGTTCTTC. Its translation is CASSSSGTSGNEQFF.

This clone was seen only a few times. The chain recombines TRBV5-4 with TRBJ2-5, with D tentatively TRBD2 (5 bases). V lost 4 bases, J lost 4 bases, and 32 bases lay in between. The CDR3 spans 20 residues. Germline V gene data show CDR1 as SGHNT and CDR2 as YYREEE (reference sequence). The CDR3 region has the DNA TGTGCCAGCAGCCACGATGATGTAATGACCAAGGGAGTATCTGGAGAGACCCAGTACTTC. Translated: CASSHDDVMTKGVSGETQYF.

This clone was recorded only once. For the CDR3, the DNA is TGCGCCAGCAGTACCTTTGGAGCGGGAGAGGGGGCCTACAATGAGCAGTTCTTC. Residues: CASSTFGAGEGAYNEQFF. The chain couples TRBV10-1 to TRBJ2-1; 8 bases match TRBD2. This CDR3 is built from 18 residues. The J segment lost 2 bases and the V segment lost 5 bases, leaving 14 bases of the junction unmatched. Germline CDR1 WNHNN, CDR2 SYGVQD (reference sequence).

This clone was counted between two and nine times. This rearrangement joins TRBV28 to TRBJ1-5, with D possibly matching TRBD1 (6 bases). This CDR3 has 13 residues. Germline assignment: CDR1 MDHEN and CDR2 SYDVKM. Trimming stripped 7 bases from V and 3 bases from J, with 10 bases between. The CDR3 nucleotides are TGTGCCAGCAAGAACAGGGCCAATCAGCCCCAGCATTTT. It codes for CASKNRANQPQHF.

V is TRBV28 and J is TRBJ1-2, with 8 bases fitting TRBD1. The V gene end was trimmed by 5 bases and the J gene end by 4 bases; junction bases not matched to a gene: 6. Per germline, CDR1 MDHEN and CDR2 SYDVKM. The CDR3 consists of 14 residues. CDR3 protein: CASSPGTGGYGYTF. CDR3 DNA sequence: TGTGCCAGCAGTCCCGGGACAGGCGGCTATGGCTACACCTTC.

The chain has TRBV29-1 and TRBJ1-5; no reliable D call. The V end was cut by 3 bases, the J end by 4 bases, with 10 bases between. Germline CDR1 reads SQVTM; CDR2 reads ANQGSEA. The CDR3 contains 13 residues. Here the CDR3 DNA reads TGCAGCGTTGAGGGAGGTTTGAATCAGCCCCAGCATTTT. Its translation: CSVEGGLNQPQHF.

The rearrangement uses TRBV5-1 and TRBJ2-3, with TRBD2 matching over 7 bases. Germline-derived CDR1 and CDR2 are SGHRS and YFSETQ. This CDR3 comprises 16 residues. V lost 2 bases to trimming and J lost 2 bases; unmatched junction nucleotides: 8. CDR3: CASSFSSGNPTDTQYF. The CDR3 DNA reads TGCGCCAGCAGCTTTTCTAGCGGAAACCCCACAGATACGCAGTATTTT.

The rearrangement joins TRBV30 to TRBJ1-5; D is uncertain. The CDR3 runs to 14 residues. Per germline, CDR1 GTSNPN and CDR2 SVGIG (reference sequence). Trimming took 4 bases from V and 0 from J, leaving 10 bases between them. The CDR3 reads CAWTLGVSNQPQHF. The CDR3 bases are TGTGCCTGGACCTTGGGAGTTAGCAATCAGCCCCAGCATTTT. Together with reference TRBV30 and TRBJ1-5, the CDR3 gives the full variable domain: SQTIHQWPATLVQPVGSPLSLECTVEGTSNPNLYWYRQAAGRGLQLLFYSVGIGQISSEVPQNLSASRPQDRQFILSSKKLLLSDSGFYLCAWTLGVSNQPQHFGDGTRLSIL.

J is TRBJ2-7 and V is TRBV5-1; 10 bases agree with TRBD1. V lost 2 bases to trimming and J lost 2 bases; unmatched junction nucleotides: 10. The CDR3 contains 17 residues. Germline assignment: CDR1 SGHRS and CDR2 YFSETQ. Here the CDR3 reads CASSLSVGGQGPYEQYF. CDR3 DNA: TGCGCCAGCAGCTTATCTGTGGGGGGACAGGGGCCCTACGAGCAGTACTTC.

This sequence joins TRBV19 and TRBJ2-5; 11 bases agree with TRBD1. V lost 1 base to trimming and J lost 1 base; unmatched junction nucleotides: 2. This CDR3 contains 16 residues. The germline CDR1 and CDR2 sequences are LNHDA and SQIVND (reference sequence). The CDR3 DNA reads TGTGCCAGTAGTATAGTAGGACAGGGGGCCCAAGAGACCCAGTACTTC. Translated, it gives CASSIVGQGAQETQYF. The complete variable domain, with remaining parts taken from reference TRBV19 and TRBJ2-5, reads DGGITQSPKYLFRKEGQNVTLSCEQNLNHDAMYWYRQDPGQGLRLIYYSQIVNDFQKGDIAEGYSVSREKKESFPLTVTSAQKNPTAFYLCASSIVGQGAQETQYFGPGTRLLVL.

This clone appeared a single time. The chain links TRBV27 to TRBJ2-5; 10 bases fit TRBD2. CDR1 is MNHEY and CDR2 is SMNVEV in the germline V gene (reference sequence). CDR3 length equals 17 residues. The J segment lost 1 base and the V segment lost 8 bases, leaving 13 bases of the junction unmatched. The CDR3 here is CASGTTAGGRPQETQYF. The CDR3, as DNA: TGTGCCAGCGGCACCACAGCGGGGGGGCGTCCCCAAGAGACCCAGTACTTC.

V gene TRBV6-5 combines with J gene TRBJ2-2; the match to TRBD2 covers 8 bases. In germline, CDR1 is MNHEY, CDR2 SVGAGI. The CDR3 is 16 residues long. Trimming took 0 bases from V and 6 from J; bases not matched to a gene: 6. The DNA for the CDR3 is TGTGCCAGCAGTTACTCACCTTCGGGGGGGTCCGGGGAGCTGTTTTTT. It is translated as CASSYSPSGGSGELFF.

The chain recombines TRBV9 with TRBJ1-1; D remains unclear. Germline values: CDR1 SGDLS, CDR2 YYNGEE. The CDR3 totals 13 residues. V was shortened by 4 bases and J by 1 base, with 8 bases between the two germline ends. CDR3 sequence (DNA): TGTGCCAGCAGCATGGGAGGGAACACTGAAGCTTTCTTT. It codes for CASSMGGNTEAFF.

This clone was seen only once. The chain couples TRBV11-3 to TRBJ2-1; 7 nucleotides agree with TRBD1. The germline CDR1 and CDR2 sequences are SGHNT and YENEEA. Trimming at V came to 5 bases and at J to 5 bases, leaving 9 bases not matched to a gene. The length of the CDR3 is 15 residues. CDR3 sequence reads: CASSPADRSHNEQFF. CDR3 bases: TGTGCCAGCAGCCCAGCGGACAGGTCTCACAATGAGCAGTTCTTC.

The V and J genes are TRBV2 and TRBJ1-5; D uncertain. Trimming took off 8 bases at V and 1 base at J, with 12 bases between the two ends. Germline-derived CDR1 and CDR2 are SNHLY and FYNNEI. The CDR3 totals 14 residues. The CDR3 here is CASRLGRSNQPQHF. The CDR3 nucleotides are TGTGCCAGCCGTCTGGGCCGGAGCAATCAGCCCCAGCATTTT.

In its sample, this clone was seen a few times. V usage is TRBV4-1 and J usage is TRBJ1-4; 7 bases fit TRBD1. V dropped 4 bases and J dropped 0; count of bases not matched to a gene: 5. This CDR3 region has 16 residues. Germline V CDR1 and CDR2: MGHRA, YSYEKL. The CDR3 reads CASSPRTGSTNEKLFF. Here the CDR3 DNA reads TGCGCCAGCAGCCCGAGGACAGGTTCAACTAATGAAAAACTGTTTTTT.

The rearrangement joins TRBV5-1 to TRBJ2-5, with TRBD1 matching 9 bases. The V gene end was trimmed by 4 bases and the J gene end by 5 bases; junction bases not matched to a gene: 9. Germline V CDR1 and CDR2: SGHRS, YFSETQ. The CDR3 has 15 amino acids. As DNA, the CDR3 is TGCGCCAGCAGCCTACAGGGGGCAGGGGGGGAGACCCAGTACTTC. Its protein product is CASSLQGAGGETQYF.

The chain carries TRBV4-1 and TRBJ2-1; a weak D match, TRBD2 (5 bases). V lost 0 bases and J 6 bases, leaving 12 bases between the germline ends. The CDR3 sequence is 15 residues long. Looked up from germline, CDR1 is MGHRA and CDR2 is YSYEKL. The CDR3 DNA is TGCGCCAGCAGCCAAGATGGGAGCTTTCTCAATGAGCAGTTCTTC. Protein: CASSQDGSFLNEQFF.

The J gene is TRBJ1-1, the V gene TRBV10-3, with D unresolved. The CDR3 is 14 amino acids. Germline V CDR1 and CDR2: ENHRY, SYGVKD. Trimming left V 0 bases short and J 0 bases short, with 5 bases between. The CDR3 DNA follows: TGTGCCATCAGTGAGTCCAGGATGAACACTGAAGCTTTCTTT. Amino acids: CAISESRMNTEAFF.

In this sample, this clone turned up once. Other DNA sequences of this sample code for an identical CDR3. The chain recombines TRBV7-9 with TRBJ1-2, with unresolved D. The CDR3 contains 13 residues. The ends were cut back, 5 bases at V and 0 bases at J, with 7 bases in the middle. From germline, CDR1 is SEHNR and CDR2 FQNEAQ (reference sequence). CDR3 sequence: CASSPGANYGYTF. The CDR3 DNA follows: TGTGCCAGCAGCCCCGGGGCTAACTATGGCTACACCTTC.

The CDR3 DNA follows: TGTGCCAGCAGCTTGGATGTGGGGGGGCAGGACTATGGCTACACCTTC. It codes for CASSLDVGGQDYGYTF. V and J are TRBV5-6 and TRBJ1-2; tentative D call: TRBD1 (6 bases). Between the trimmed V and J ends, which lost 0 bases and 3 bases, there was a span of 15 bases. Germline V lookup: CDR1 SGHDT, CDR2 YYEEEE. This CDR3 has 16 amino acids.

This clone was counted once. This rearrangement joins TRBV6-5 to TRBJ1-6; 7 positions agree with TRBD1. This CDR3 contains 16 residues. Germline CDR1 is MNHEY and CDR2 is SVGAGI. The ends lost 0 bases at V and 8 bases at J; junction bases unmatched: 7. Here the CDR3 DNA reads TGTGCCAGCAGTTACTCGAGGGGGCCACCCTATTCACCCCTCCACTTT. As protein: CASSYSRGPPYSPLHF.

This rearrangement joins TRBV28 to TRBJ1-2; D ambiguous. This CDR3 comprises 14 residues. The V gene's germline CDR1 is MDHEN and CDR2 SYDVKM. V was clipped by 0 bases and J by 2 bases, with 7 bases between them. The CDR3 loop is CASSLWKANYGYTF. In nucleotides, the CDR3 is TGTGCCAGCAGTTTATGGAAAGCGAACTATGGCTACACCTTC.

V is TRBV29-1 and J is TRBJ2-2; 7 nucleotides line up with TRBD1. Germline V gene sequence: CDR1 SQVTM, CDR2 ANQGSEA. The V and J ends lost 2 bases and 0 bases, in that order; junction bases with no gene match: 3. The CDR3 has 15 amino acids. In DNA form, the CDR3 reads TGCAGCGTTGAAAACGGGACAGCGAACACCGGGGAGCTGTTTTTT. Translation: CSVENGTANTGELFF.